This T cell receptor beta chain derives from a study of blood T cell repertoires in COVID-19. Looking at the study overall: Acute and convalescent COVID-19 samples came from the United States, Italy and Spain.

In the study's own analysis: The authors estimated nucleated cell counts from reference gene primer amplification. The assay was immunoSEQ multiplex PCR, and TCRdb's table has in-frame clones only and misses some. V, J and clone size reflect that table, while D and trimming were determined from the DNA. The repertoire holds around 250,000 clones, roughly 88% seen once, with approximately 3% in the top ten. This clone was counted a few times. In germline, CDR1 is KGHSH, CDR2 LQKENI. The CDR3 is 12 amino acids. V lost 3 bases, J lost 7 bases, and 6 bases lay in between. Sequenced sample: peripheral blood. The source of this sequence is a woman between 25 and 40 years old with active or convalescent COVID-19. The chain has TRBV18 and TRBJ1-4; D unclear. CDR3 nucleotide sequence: TGTGCCAGCTCACCCCGGGGTGAAAAACTGTTTTTT. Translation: CASSPRGEKLFF.